One sample yielded the 13 T cell receptor beta chains listed below, sequenced in a study of monozygotic twins with inflammatory bowel disease. Reprocessing the 5' RACE reads, TCRdb reports a single entry for every CDR3 protein and omits DNA. The sample table includes 400,000 to 500,000 distinct CDR3 sequences. The material sequenced was blood. These receptors all stem from a human donor with ulcerative colitis or Crohn's disease, or a healthy co-twin of an affected twin (not recorded which).

The rearrangement uses TRBV29-1 and TRBJ1-2. Germline V lookup: CDR1 SQVTM, CDR2 ANQGSEA. The CDR3 is 15 residues long. CDR3 loop: CSVEDQLRHYYGYTF.

This chain connects TRBV30 to TRBJ1-6. The germline V gene encodes CDR1 GTSNPN and CDR2 SVGIG (reference sequence). There are 13 residues in the CDR3. The CDR3 protein is CAWRDGINSPLHF.

The chain has TRBV12-3 or TRBV12-4 and TRBJ1-5; the D gene TCRdb calls, TRBD1, cannot be checked with no DNA. This CDR3 region has 14 residues. The CDR3 spells CASSGTGGNQPQHF.

The chain links TRBV12-3 or TRBV12-4 to TRBJ2-1; lacking DNA, the TRBD2 call made by TCRdb goes unchecked. The CDR3 consists of 14 residues. CDR3 sequence reads: CASREGLAGGEQFF.

The chain carries TRBV7-2 and TRBJ2-3; TCRdb picks TRBD2, but there is no DNA to check that call. The CDR3 contains 17 residues. CDR1 is SGHTA and CDR2 is FQGNSA in the germline V gene. CDR3: CASSFSSGGRPRGTQYF. Combining the CDR3 with reference TRBV7-2 and TRBJ2-3 gives the whole variable domain GAGVSQSPSNKVTEKGKDVELRCDPISGHTALYWYRQSLGQGLEFLIYFQGNSAPDKSGLPSDRFSAERTGGSVSTLTIQRTQQEDSAVYLCASSFSSGGRPRGTQYFGPGTRLTVL.

The V gene is TRBV11-2, the J gene TRBJ1-4. Germline V CDR1 and CDR2: SGHAT, FQNNGV. The CDR3 consists of 15 residues. The chain's CDR3 is CASSLGTTTNEKLFF. The full variable domain, completed using reference TRBV11-2 and TRBJ1-4, is EAGVAQSPRYKIIEKRQSVAFWCNPISGHATLYWYQQILGQGPKLLIQFQNNGVVDDSQLPKDRFSAERLKGVDSTLKIQPAKLEDSAVYLCASSLGTTTNEKLFFGSGTQLSVL.

V is TRBV20-1 and J is TRBJ1-3. Germline V lookup: CDR1 DFQATT, CDR2 SNEGSKA (reference sequence). CDR3 length: 13 amino acids. This CDR3 reads CSTQVPSGNTIYF.

The chain uses TRBV11-1 and TRBJ2-3; lacking DNA, the TRBD1 call made by TCRdb goes unchecked. Germline lookup yields CDR1 SGHAT and CDR2 FQDESV (reference sequence). CDR3 length equals 18 residues. The CDR3 loop reads CASSLGLQGAPSTDTQYF.

The V and J genes are TRBV18 and TRBJ1-1; TCRdb returns TRBD1, unconfirmable since there is no DNA. The CDR3 is 14 amino acids. CDR1 is KGHSH, CDR2 LQKENI, per germline. The CDR3 region is CASSPTGGPTEAFF.

The rearrangement uses TRBV30 and TRBJ2-3. CDR1 GTSNPN and CDR2 SVGIG come from the germline V gene (reference sequence). The CDR3 consists of 11 residues. The CDR3 is CAWSLLATQYF.

The rearrangement joins TRBV6-1 to TRBJ1-2. CDR3 length: 14 residues. In germline, CDR1 is MNHNS, CDR2 SASEGT. The CDR3 loop is CASSVTGDANGYTF.

The chain recombines TRBV27 with TRBJ1-6; TCRdb lists TRBD1, though no DNA is available to test this call. The germline V gene has CDR1 MNHEY and CDR2 SMNVEV (reference sequence). The CDR3 has 16 amino acids. CDR3: CASSFDTGGTHSPLHF.

The chain employs TRBV6-5 and TRBJ1-1. This CDR3 has 14 residues. Germline V gene lookup returns CDR1 MNHEY and CDR2 SVGAGI. CDR3 residues: CASSLSKVIGQAFF.